Following are 14 T cell receptor beta chains from one sample sequenced in a study of CD4 T cell repertoires in COVID-19. The memory T cells were sequenced right after ex vivo isolation, without culture. Using immunoSEQ multiplex PCR, the repertoire was profiled, and TCRdb retains in-frame clones only, with some absent. Of 20,000 to 30,000 clones listed, about 93% are singletons. The material was circulating follicular helper CD4+ T cells (cTfh) from blood, obtained before the COVID-19 pandemic. The receptors were gathered from a human donor who had COVID-19.

The chain has TRBV2 and TRBJ1-1; D is uncertain. Trimming pared 4 bases from V and 4 bases from J, leaving 16 bases between. The CDR3 sequence is 15 residues long. CDR1 and CDR2 (germline): SNHLY, FYNNEI. The CDR3 here is CASSGGSPRGTEAFF. The CDR3 region has the DNA TGTGCCAGCAGTGGAGGGTCCCCCCGGGGCACTGAAGCTTTCTTT. Combining the CDR3 with reference TRBV2 and TRBJ1-1 gives the whole variable domain EPEVTQTPSHQVTQMGQEVILRCVPISNHLYFYWYRQILGQKVEFLVSFYNNEISEKSEIFDDQFSVERPDGSNFTLKIRSTKLEDSAMYFCASSGGSPRGTEAFFGQGTRLTVV.

This sequence joins TRBV6-6 and TRBJ1-2; TRBD1 aligns across 12 bases. The CDR3 spans 16 residues. Germline trimming cut 6 bases from V and 2 bases from J; bases unmatched to any gene: 7. Germline values: CDR1 MNHNY, CDR2 SVGAGI (reference sequence). The CDR3 DNA follows: TGTGCCAGCAGCCCGGGACAGGGGGCCCAAAACTATGGCTACACCTTC. This translates into CASSPGQGAQNYGYTF.

This rearrangement joins TRBV2 to TRBJ2-3; D might be TRBD2 (6 bases). CDR3 length: 15 amino acids. V dropped 4 bases and J dropped 1 base, with 12 bases sitting between them. The germline gives CDR1 SNHLY, CDR2 FYNNEI. The CDR3 DNA sequence: TGTGCCAGCAGTGGCGGGGCGGGACGCACAGATACGCAGTATTTT. Translated: CASSGGAGRTDTQYF.

The chain couples TRBV6-1 to TRBJ1-4; TRBD1 might be the D (5 bases). In germline, CDR1 is MNHNS, CDR2 SASEGT. Trimming pared 6 bases from V and 1 base from J, leaving 9 bases between. The CDR3 is 14 amino acids. The chain's CDR3 is CASSAQGTNEKLFF. In nucleotides, the CDR3 is TGTGCCAGCAGCGCGCAGGGAACTAATGAAAAACTGTTTTTT.

The table lists this clone with a count of one. This chain uses TRBV18 with TRBJ2-1, with TRBD1 as a possible D gene (5 bases). This CDR3 region has 15 residues. Trimming pared 3 bases from V and 2 bases from J, leaving 11 bases between. The germline V gene encodes CDR1 KGHSH and CDR2 LQKENI. CDR3 loop: CASSPSQGTYNEQFF. The DNA for the CDR3 is TGTGCCAGCTCACCTTCGCAGGGAACCTACAATGAGCAGTTCTTC.

The chain joins TRBV11-2 to TRBJ1-1; D unclear. The CDR3 spans 15 residues. Germline V gene data show CDR1 as SGHAT and CDR2 as FQNNGV. V lost 4 bases, J lost 5 bases, and 17 bases lay in between. Written as DNA, the CDR3 is TGTGCCAGCAGCTCCGTAAAAGGCGGTTATACTGAAGCTTTCTTT. It specifies CASSSVKGGYTEAFF.

This sequence joins TRBV5-6 and TRBJ1-6; 7 bases map to TRBD1. Germline loops: CDR1 SGHDT, CDR2 YYEEEE. J was trimmed by 3 bases and V by 3 bases; bases with no gene match: 6. This CDR3 is built from 16 residues. The chain's CDR3 is CASSYTGTVYNSPLHF. CDR3 DNA sequence: TGTGCCAGCAGCTATACCGGGACAGTCTATAATTCACCCCTCCACTTT.

The genes are TRBV28 and TRBJ1-1; D not certain. The CDR3 loop spans 13 amino acids. Deletions cut 1 base from V and 6 bases from J, with 9 bases between. Germline-derived CDR1 and CDR2 are MDHEN and SYDVKM. DNA of the CDR3: TGTGCCAGCAGTTTATCCCCGGTCGCTGAAGCTTTCTTT. Translated: CASSLSPVAEAFF.

V usage is TRBV19 and J usage is TRBJ2-4, with D perhaps matching TRBD1 (5 bases). Germline CDR1 LNHDA, CDR2 SQIVND (reference sequence). The CDR3 totals 16 residues. V lost 5 bases to trimming and J lost 0 bases, with 14 bases between them. Here the CDR3 DNA reads TGTGCCAGTAGTTCCACAGGCCGACTAGCCAAAAACATTCAGTACTTC. This translates into CASSSTGRLAKNIQYF.

The genes are TRBV6-1 and TRBJ1-3; D is perhaps TRBD1 (5 bases). The germline gives CDR1 MNHNS, CDR2 SASEGT. V gave up 6 bases and J gave up 4 bases, with 16 bases separating them. The CDR3 runs 15 residues. The CDR3 DNA is TGTGCCAGCAGCAAGGGCAGGGCCCTGGGAAACACCATATATTTT. It encodes CASSKGRALGNTIYF.

This chain joins TRBV5-1 and TRBJ1-1; maybe TRBD1 (5 bases). The CDR3 loop spans 16 amino acids. CDR1 SGHRS and CDR2 YFSETQ come from the germline V gene. V lost 1 base to trimming and J lost 3 bases, with 16 bases between them. CDR3: CASSLMSRGPDTEAFF. DNA of the CDR3: TGCGCCAGCAGCTTGATGAGTAGGGGCCCGGACACTGAAGCTTTCTTT.

The V and J genes are TRBV10-3 and TRBJ2-7; the match to TRBD2 covers 11 bases. J lost 7 bases, V lost 4 bases, and 9 bases had no gene match. Germline V lookup: CDR1 ENHRY, CDR2 SYGVKD. The CDR3 contains 15 residues. Written as DNA, the CDR3 is TGTGCCATCAGTGCCGGGACTAGCGGCCCGAATGAGCAGTACTTC. It specifies CAISAGTSGPNEQYF.

The rearrangement uses TRBV7-9 and TRBJ2-1, with 8 bases identical to TRBD2. Losses at the gene ends were 6 bases for V and 4 bases for J; bases not matched to a gene: 8. The CDR3 covers 15 residues. Germline V CDR1 and CDR2: SEHNR, FQNEAQ (reference sequence). This CDR3 is CASRDTSGNYNEQFF. CDR3 nucleotide sequence: TGTGCCAGCAGGGATACTAGCGGCAATTACAATGAGCAGTTCTTC.

This chain connects TRBV29-1 to TRBJ2-6; maybe TRBD1 (6 bases). CDR1 is SQVTM and CDR2 is ANQGSEA in the germline V gene. This CDR3 has 11 residues. Trimming stripped 8 bases from V and 8 bases from J, with 10 bases between. CDR3 bases: TGCAGCTCCAGGGGACCCAACGTCCTGACTTTC. Protein sequence: CSSRGPNVLTF.